Sequencing of this TCR beta chain was carried out in a study of Ad26.COV2.S vaccination and SARS-CoV-2 variants. Study-level background: The Ad26.COV2.S arm of the COV1001 trial was where the donor was placed.

General study points: CD8+ and CD4+ T cells specific for spike reportedly responded with substantial breadth after vaccination.

As for treatment: approximately 18 received Ad26.COV2.S at low or high dose, single or two shots; about 5 received placebo; per-sample allocation not given. Sampling happened 63 days after the first vaccine or placebo injection. Its platform was an Ad26 vector, and its expressed antigen was Wuhan-strain SARS-CoV-2 spike. In the case of this clone: The antigen is not known.

The assay was immunoSEQ multiplex PCR, and TCRdb's table has in-frame clones only and misses some. The table shows roughly 380,000 clones, with 85% occurring only once. The sample in question was peripheral blood, obtained in a trial of Ad26.COV2.S vaccine versus placebo. The origin of this receptor is a person between 18 and 65 years old who received the Ad26.COV2.S COVID-19 vaccine or a placebo.

The CDR3: CASSPMRGQGSSYEQYF. The CDR3 DNA reads as TGTGCCAGCTCACCAATGAGAGGACAGGGCAGCTCCTACGAGCAGTACTTC. This sequence joins TRBV18 and TRBJ2-7; 8 bases line up with TRBD1. The J segment lost 0 bases and the V segment lost 2 bases, leaving 9 bases of the junction unmatched. Germline CDR1 reads KGHSH; CDR2 reads LQKENI. This CDR3 region has 17 residues.